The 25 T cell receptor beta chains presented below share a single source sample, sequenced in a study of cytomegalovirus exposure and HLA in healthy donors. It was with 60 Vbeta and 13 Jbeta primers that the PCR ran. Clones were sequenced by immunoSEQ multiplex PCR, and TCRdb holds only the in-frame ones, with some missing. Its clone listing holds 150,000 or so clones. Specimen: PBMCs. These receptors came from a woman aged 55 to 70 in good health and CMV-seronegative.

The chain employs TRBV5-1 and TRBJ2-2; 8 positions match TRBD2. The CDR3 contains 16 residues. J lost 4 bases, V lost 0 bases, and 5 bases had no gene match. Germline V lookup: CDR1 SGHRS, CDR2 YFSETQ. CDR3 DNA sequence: TGCGCCAGCAGCTTGGTAGCGGGGTCGCGCACCGGGGAGCTGTTTTTT. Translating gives CASSLVAGSRTGELFF.

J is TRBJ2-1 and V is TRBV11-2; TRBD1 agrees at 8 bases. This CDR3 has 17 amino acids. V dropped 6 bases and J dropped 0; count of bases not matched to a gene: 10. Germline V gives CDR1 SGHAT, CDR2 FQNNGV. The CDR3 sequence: CASSQPDRASSYNEQFF. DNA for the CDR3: TGTGCCAGCAGTCAACCGGACAGGGCAAGCTCCTACAATGAGCAGTTCTTC.

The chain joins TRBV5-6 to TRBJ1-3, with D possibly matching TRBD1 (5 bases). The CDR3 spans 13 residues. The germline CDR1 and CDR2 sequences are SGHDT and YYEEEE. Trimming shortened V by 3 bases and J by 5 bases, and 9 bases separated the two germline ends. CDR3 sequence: CASSSGYRNTIYF. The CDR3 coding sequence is TGTGCCAGCAGCTCAGGGTATCGAAACACCATATATTTT.

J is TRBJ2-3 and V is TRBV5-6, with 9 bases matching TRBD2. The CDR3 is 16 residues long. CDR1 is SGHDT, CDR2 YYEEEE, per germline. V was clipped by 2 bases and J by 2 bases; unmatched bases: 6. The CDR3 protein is CASSLVGGGDTDTQYF. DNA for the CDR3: TGTGCCAGCAGCTTAGTAGGCGGGGGGGACACAGATACGCAGTATTTT.

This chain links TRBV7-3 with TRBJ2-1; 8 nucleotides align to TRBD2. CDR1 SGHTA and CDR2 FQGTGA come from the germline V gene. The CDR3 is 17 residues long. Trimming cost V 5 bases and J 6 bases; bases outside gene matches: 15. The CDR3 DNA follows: TGTGCCAGCAGCCCGCGCTCTGGGGCGGGGGGACGCAATGAGCAGTTCTTC. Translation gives CASSPRSGAGGRNEQFF.

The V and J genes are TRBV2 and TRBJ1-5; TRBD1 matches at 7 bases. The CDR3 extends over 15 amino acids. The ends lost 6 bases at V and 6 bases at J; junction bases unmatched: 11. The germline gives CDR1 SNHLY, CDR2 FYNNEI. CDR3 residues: CASRTGTVSSQPQHF. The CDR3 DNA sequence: TGTGCCAGCAGGACCGGGACAGTAAGCTCTCAGCCCCAGCATTTT.

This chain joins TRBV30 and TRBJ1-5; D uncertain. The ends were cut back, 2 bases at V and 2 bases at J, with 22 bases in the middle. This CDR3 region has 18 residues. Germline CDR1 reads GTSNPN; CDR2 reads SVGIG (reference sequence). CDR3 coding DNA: TGTGCCTGGAGTAGGAGGGCGGCGTTCGAAGCGGGCAATCAGCCCCAGCATTTT. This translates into CAWSRRAAFEAGNQPQHF.

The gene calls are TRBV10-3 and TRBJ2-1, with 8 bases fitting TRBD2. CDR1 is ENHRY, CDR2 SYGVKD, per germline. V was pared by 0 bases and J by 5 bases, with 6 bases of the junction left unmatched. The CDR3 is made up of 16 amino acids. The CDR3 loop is CAISESEGLGDNEQFF. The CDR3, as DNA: TGTGCCATCAGTGAGTCTGAGGGACTAGGGGACAATGAGCAGTTCTTC.

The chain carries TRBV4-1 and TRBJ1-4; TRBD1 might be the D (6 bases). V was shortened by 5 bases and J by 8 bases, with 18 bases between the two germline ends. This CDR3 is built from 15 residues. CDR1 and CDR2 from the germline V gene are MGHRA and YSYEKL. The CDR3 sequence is CASSAEYRVGEKLFF. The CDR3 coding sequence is TGCGCCAGCAGCGCGGAGTACAGGGTTGGGGAAAAACTGTTTTTT.

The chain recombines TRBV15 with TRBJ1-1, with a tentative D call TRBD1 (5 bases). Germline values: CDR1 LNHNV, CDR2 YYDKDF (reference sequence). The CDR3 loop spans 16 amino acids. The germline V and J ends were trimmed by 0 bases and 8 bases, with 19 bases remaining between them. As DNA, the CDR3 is TGTGCCACCAGCAGAGACTTTGGGGCAGGCGGTTCGGAAGCTTTCTTT. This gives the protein CATSRDFGAGGSEAFF.

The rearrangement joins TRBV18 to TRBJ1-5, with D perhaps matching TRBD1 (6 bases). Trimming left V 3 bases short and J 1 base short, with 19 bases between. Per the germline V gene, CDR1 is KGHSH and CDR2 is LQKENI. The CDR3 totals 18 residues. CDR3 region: CASSPNNFNRASNQPQHF. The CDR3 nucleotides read TGTGCCAGCTCACCTAACAATTTTAACAGGGCGAGCAATCAGCCCCAGCATTTT.

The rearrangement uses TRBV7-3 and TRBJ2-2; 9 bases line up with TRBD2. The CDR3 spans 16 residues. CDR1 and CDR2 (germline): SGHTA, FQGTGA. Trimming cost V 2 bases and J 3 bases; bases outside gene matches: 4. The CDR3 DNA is TGTGCCAGCAGCTTAGGCGGGGGGGCGGACACCGGGGAGCTGTTTTTT. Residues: CASSLGGGADTGELFF.

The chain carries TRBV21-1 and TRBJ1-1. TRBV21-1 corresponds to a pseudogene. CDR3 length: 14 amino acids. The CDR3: CASSKGKWSTEAFF. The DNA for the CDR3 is TGTGCCAGCAGCAAAGGCAAGTGGAGCACTGAAGCTTTCTTT.

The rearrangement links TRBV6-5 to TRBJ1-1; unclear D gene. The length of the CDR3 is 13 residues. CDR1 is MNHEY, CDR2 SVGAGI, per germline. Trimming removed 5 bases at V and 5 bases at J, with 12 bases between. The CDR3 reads CASSRSSVTEAFF. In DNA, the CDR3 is TGTGCCAGCAGTCGCTCCAGTGTGACTGAAGCTTTCTTT.

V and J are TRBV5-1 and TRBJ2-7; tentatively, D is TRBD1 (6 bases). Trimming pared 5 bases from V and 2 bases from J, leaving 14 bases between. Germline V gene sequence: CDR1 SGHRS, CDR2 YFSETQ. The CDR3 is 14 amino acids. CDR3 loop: CASRHATGTYEQYF. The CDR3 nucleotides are TGCGCCAGCAGGCATGCGACAGGTACCTACGAGCAGTACTTC.

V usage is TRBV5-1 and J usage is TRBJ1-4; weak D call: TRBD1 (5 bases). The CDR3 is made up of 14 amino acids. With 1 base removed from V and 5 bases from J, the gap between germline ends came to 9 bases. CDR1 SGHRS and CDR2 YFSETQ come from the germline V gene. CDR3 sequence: CASSLSPGNEKLFF. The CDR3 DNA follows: TGCGCCAGCAGCTTGTCGCCAGGGAATGAAAAACTGTTTTTT. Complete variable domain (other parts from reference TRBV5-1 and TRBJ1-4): KAGVTQTPRYLIKTRGQQVTLSCSPISGHRSVSWYQQTPGQGLQFLFEYFSETQRNKGNFPGRFSGRQFSNSRSEMNVSTLELGDSALYLCASSLSPGNEKLFFGSGTQLSVL.

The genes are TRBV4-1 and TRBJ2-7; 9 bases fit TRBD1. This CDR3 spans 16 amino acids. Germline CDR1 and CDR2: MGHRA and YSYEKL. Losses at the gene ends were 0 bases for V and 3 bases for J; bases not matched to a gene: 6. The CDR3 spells CASSQDRDRVYYEQYF. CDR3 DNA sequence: TGCGCCAGCAGCCAAGACCGGGACAGGGTCTACTACGAGCAGTACTTC.

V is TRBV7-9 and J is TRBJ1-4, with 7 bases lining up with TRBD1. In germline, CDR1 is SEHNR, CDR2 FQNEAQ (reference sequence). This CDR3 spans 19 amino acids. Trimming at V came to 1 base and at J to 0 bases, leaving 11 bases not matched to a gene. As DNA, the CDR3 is TGTGCCAGCAGCTTAGATAAGAGGACAGGCCCTTCAACTAATGAAAAACTGTTTTTT. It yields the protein CASSLDKRTGPSTNEKLFF. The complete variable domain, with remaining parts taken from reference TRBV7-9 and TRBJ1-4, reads DTGVSQNPRHKITKRGQNVTFRCDPISEHNRLYWYRQTLGQGPEFLTYFQNEAQLEKSRLLSDRFSAERPKGSFSTLEIQRTEQGDSAMYLCASSLDKRTGPSTNEKLFFGSGTQLSVL.

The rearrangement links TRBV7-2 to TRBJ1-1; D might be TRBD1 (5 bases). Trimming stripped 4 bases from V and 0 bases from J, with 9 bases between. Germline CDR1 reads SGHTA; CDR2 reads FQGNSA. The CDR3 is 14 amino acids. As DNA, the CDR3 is TGTGCCAGCAGCTCCCAGGGCATGAACACTGAAGCTTTCTTT. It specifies CASSSQGMNTEAFF.

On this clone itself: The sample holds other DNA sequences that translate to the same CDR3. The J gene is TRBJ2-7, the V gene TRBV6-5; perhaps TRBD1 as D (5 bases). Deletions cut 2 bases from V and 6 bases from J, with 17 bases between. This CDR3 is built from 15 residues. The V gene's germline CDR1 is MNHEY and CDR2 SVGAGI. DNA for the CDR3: TGTGCCAGCAGTTACGATGGGCAGGGTGGTCGCGAGCAGTACTTC. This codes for CASSYDGQGGREQYF.

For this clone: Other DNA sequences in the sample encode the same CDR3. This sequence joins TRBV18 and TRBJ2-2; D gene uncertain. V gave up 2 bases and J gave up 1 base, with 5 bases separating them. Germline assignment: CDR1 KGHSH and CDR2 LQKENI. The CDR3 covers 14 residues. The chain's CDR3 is CASSPGQNTGELFF. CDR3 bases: TGTGCCAGCTCACCAGGGCAGAACACCGGGGAGCTGTTTTTT.

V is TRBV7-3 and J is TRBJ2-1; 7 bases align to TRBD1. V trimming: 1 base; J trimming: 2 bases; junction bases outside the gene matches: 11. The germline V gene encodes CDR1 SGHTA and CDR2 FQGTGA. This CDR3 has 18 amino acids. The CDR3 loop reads CASSLIRVGQGAYNEQFF. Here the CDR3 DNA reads TGTGCCAGCAGCTTAATCCGCGTGGGGCAGGGGGCCTACAATGAGCAGTTCTTC.

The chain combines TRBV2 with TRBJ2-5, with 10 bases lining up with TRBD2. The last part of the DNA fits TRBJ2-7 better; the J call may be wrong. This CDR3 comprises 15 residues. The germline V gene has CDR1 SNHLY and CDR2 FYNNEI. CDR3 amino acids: CASSRAGGPRYEQYF. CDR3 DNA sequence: TGTGCCAGCAGTCGAGCGGGAGGGCCAAGGTACGAGCAGTACTTC.

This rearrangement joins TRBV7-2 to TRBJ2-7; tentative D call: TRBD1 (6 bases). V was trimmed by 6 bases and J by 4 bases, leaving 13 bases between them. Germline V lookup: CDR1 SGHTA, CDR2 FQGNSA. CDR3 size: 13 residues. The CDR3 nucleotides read TGTGCCAGCAGACGACAGGTATCATACGAGCAGTACTTC. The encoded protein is CASRRQVSYEQYF.

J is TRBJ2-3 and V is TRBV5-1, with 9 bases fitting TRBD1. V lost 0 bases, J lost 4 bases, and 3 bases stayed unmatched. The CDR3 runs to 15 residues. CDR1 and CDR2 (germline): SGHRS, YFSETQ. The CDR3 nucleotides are TGCGCCAGCAGCTTGGTGGGACAGGGCGCAGATACGCAGTATTTT. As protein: CASSLVGQGADTQYF.